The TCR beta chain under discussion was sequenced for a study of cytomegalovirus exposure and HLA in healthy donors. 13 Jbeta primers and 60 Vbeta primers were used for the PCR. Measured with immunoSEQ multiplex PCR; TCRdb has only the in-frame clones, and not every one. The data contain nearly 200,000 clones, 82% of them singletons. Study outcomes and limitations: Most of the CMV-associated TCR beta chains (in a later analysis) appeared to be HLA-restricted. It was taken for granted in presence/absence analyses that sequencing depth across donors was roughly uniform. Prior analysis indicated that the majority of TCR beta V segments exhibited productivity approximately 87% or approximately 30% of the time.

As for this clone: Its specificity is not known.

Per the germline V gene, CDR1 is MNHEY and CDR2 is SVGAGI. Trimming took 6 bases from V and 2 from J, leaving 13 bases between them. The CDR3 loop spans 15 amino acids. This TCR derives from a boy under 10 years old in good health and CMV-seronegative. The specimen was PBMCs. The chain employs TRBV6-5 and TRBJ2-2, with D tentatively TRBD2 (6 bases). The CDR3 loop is CASRAGGLNTGELFF. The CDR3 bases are TGTGCCAGCAGGGCCGGGGGTCTTAACACCGGGGAGCTGTTTTTT.